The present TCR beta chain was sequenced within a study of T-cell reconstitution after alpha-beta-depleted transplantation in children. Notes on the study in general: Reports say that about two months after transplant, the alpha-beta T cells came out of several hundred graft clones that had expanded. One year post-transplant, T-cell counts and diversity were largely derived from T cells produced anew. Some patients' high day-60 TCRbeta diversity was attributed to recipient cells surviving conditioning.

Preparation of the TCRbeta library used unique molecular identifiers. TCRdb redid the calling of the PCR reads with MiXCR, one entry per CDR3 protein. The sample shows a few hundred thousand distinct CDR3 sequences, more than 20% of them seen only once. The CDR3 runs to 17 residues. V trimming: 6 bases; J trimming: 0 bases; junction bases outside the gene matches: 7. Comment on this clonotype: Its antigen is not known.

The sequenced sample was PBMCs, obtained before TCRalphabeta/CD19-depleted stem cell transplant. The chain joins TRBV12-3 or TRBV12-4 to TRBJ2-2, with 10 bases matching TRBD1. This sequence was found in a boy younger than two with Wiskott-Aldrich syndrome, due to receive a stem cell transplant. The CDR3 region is CASSRGQGFTNTGELFF. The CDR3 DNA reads TGTGCCAGCAGCCGGGGACAGGGGTTTACGAACACCGGGGAGCTGTTTTTT.